This TCR beta chain was recorded in a study of vaccination and CD4 T cells after COVID-19. Turning to the study itself: Median time from COVID diagnosis to post-COVID sampling was 101 days (35 to 161). SARS-CoV-2, HCoV-NL63, HCoV-OC43 and HCoV-229E supplied the overlapping spike peptides used to stimulate cells.

Treatment reported: roughly nine-day PBMC culture with coronavirus spike peptide pools or control peptides (ViraFEST assay). The authors replaced half the medium with fresh IL-2 medium on days 3 and 7. Cultured CD4+ T cells had their DNA profiled by the Oncomine TCR Beta short-read assay. One entry per CDR3 protein, called by TCRdb with MiXCR from the PCR reads. Here the sample spans about 15,000 distinct CDR3 sequences, approximately 40% being singletons. A note on this clonotype: The antigen remains undetermined.

The CDR3 totals 15 residues. The germline CDR1 and CDR2 sequences are LNHNV and YYDKDF (reference sequence). V was trimmed by 4 bases and J by 6 bases, leaving 15 bases between them. V usage is TRBV15 and J usage is TRBJ1-4; D is unclear. The specimen comprised CD4+ T cells from blood, cultured in vitro, sampled before SARS-CoV-2 vaccination. The clonotype comes from a human donor who had recovered from COVID-19. The CDR3 DNA follows: TGTGCCACCAGCACCCGGGTGGGGTGGGATGAAAAACTGTTTTTT. Its translation is CATSTRVGWDEKLFF.